Below are 8 T cell receptor beta chains sequenced from a single sample in a study of cytomegalovirus exposure and HLA in healthy donors. Amplification used 60 Vbeta primers and 13 Jbeta primers. Some clones are missing from TCRdb's copy, which holds only in-frame ones; the method was immunoSEQ multiplex PCR. This table holds 110,000 or so clones, around 77% found once. The material sequenced was PBMCs. These TCRs come from a man over 45 in good health and CMV-seropositive.

This clone has a single count. J is TRBJ2-2 and V is TRBV6-5; 10 positions match TRBD1. CDR3 length: 14 residues. J gave up 7 bases and V 4 bases, and 3 bases lay outside the gene matches. In germline, CDR1 is MNHEY, CDR2 SVGAGI. The CDR3 DNA follows: TGTGCCAGCAGTTCTGGGACAGGGGACGGGGAGCTGTTTTTT. Protein: CASSSGTGDGELFF.

The V call is TRBV6-5, the J call TRBJ2-7; 9 bases align to TRBD1. This CDR3 region has 16 residues. CDR1 is MNHEY, CDR2 SVGAGI, per germline. Trimming removed 2 bases from V and 5 bases from J; junction bases left unmatched: 10. DNA for the CDR3: TGTGCCAGCAGTTACGGCCGGGGACAGGGCGTCCACGAGCAGTACTTC. It codes for CASSYGRGQGVHEQYF.

The chain is built from TRBV5-8 and TRBJ1-2; D gene uncertain. Germline CDR1 reads SGHTS; CDR2 reads YDEGEE. Trimming shortened V by 1 base and J by 7 bases, and 8 bases separated the two germline ends. The CDR3 spans 12 residues. The CDR3 here is CASSLSGGGYTF. DNA of the CDR3: TGTGCCAGCAGCTTGTCTGGAGGTGGCTACACCTTC.

Details on this clone: One junction end disagrees with the germline gene, perhaps due to a read error. V is TRBV20-1 and J is TRBJ1-2; TRBD1 matches 7 bases. Germline V gene data show CDR1 as DFQATT and CDR2 as SNEGSKA (reference sequence). CDR3 length: 11 residues. The CDR3 DNA reads as TGCAGTGCTGCCCGGGACAGTCAGGCCTACTTC. Protein product: CSAARDSQAYF.

The chain links TRBV5-1 to TRBJ1-3; 12 bases fit TRBD1. The CDR3 is 16 amino acids. Trimming removed 4 bases from V and 4 bases from J; junction bases left unmatched: 6. Germline V gene lookup returns CDR1 SGHRS and CDR2 YFSETQ. Written as DNA, the CDR3 is TGCGCCAGCAGCATGGGGGACAGGGGGCCCGGAAACACCATATATTTT. It yields the protein CASSMGDRGPGNTIYF.

The chain uses TRBV5-1 and TRBJ1-4, with unresolved D. CDR1 and CDR2 from the germline V gene are SGHRS and YFSETQ. V was cut by 0 bases and J by 4 bases, with 4 bases left in between. The CDR3 is 13 residues long. The CDR3 sequence is CASSLESNEKLFF. CDR3 sequence (DNA): TGCGCCAGCAGCTTGGAGAGTAATGAAAAACTGTTTTTT.

The chain carries TRBV6-1 and TRBJ1-5, with 7 positions matching TRBD1. Germline V gene sequence: CDR1 MNHNS, CDR2 SASEGT. V shed 6 bases and J 1 base; nucleotides not matched to a gene: 6. This CDR3 region has 15 residues. The CDR3 coding sequence is TGTGCCAGCAGATTGACAGGGTTGAGCAATCAGCCCCAGCATTTT. Translation gives CASRLTGLSNQPQHF.

The chain joins TRBV10-3 to TRBJ2-1; 11 bases are a match to TRBD1. CDR1 and CDR2 from the germline V gene are ENHRY and SYGVKD. This CDR3 contains 12 residues. Unmatched junction bases numbered 4, after V lost 11 bases and J lost 7 bases. DNA for the CDR3: TGTGCCGTCGGACAGGGGGCGAATGAGCAGTTCTTC. Protein: CAVGQGANEQFF.